This entry lists 18 T cell receptor beta chains sequenced from one sample in a study of T cell repertoires in cytomegalovirus infection. What these receptors recognize is not known. One entry per CDR3 protein results from TCRdb running MiXCR on the reads. The sample holds hundreds of thousands of distinct CDR3 sequences; approximately 32% are singletons and the top ten take about 20%. The sequenced sample was cultured PBMCs, obtained from culture after CMV antigen stimulation. Receptors were obtained from a human donor in good health (CMV status not recorded). Some clones in this sample may be carry-over from other donors' samples.

The gene calls are TRBV12-3 or TRBV12-4 and TRBJ1-1; a weak D match, TRBD1 (5 bases). Between the trimmed V and J ends, which lost 3 bases and 5 bases, there was a span of 13 bases. CDR3 length: 14 amino acids. The CDR3 DNA sequence: TGTGCCAGCAGTTTTCCAGGGAGGAGGACTGAAGCTTTCTTT. Its protein product is CASSFPGRRTEAFF.

This clonotype showed up many times. The chain carries TRBV7-2 and TRBJ2-3; 11 bases align to TRBD2. V shed 4 bases, J shed 4 bases, and the junction held 10 bases outside the gene matches. CDR1 is SGHTA and CDR2 is FQGNSA in the germline V gene. The CDR3 runs to 17 residues. This chain's CDR3 is CASSSDLSGRGSDTQYF. In nucleotides, the CDR3 is TGTGCCAGCAGCTCCGACCTTAGCGGGAGGGGGTCAGATACGCAGTATTTT.

This chain connects TRBV28 to TRBJ1-1; no clear D. Germline values: CDR1 MDHEN, CDR2 SYDVKM. The V end was cut by 6 bases, the J end by 8 bases, with 10 bases between. The CDR3 has 11 residues. The CDR3 DNA is TGTGCCAGCAGCTGGGAACTGGAAGCTTTCTTT. Amino acid sequence: CASSWELEAFF.

The chain has TRBV7-3 and TRBJ2-5; D uncertain. Germline V gene data show CDR1 as SGHTA and CDR2 as FQGTGA. This CDR3 contains 13 residues. V lost 5 bases and J 5 bases, leaving 12 bases between the germline ends. CDR3 bases: TGTGCCAGCAGCCTGGGTACTTCGGAGACCCAGTACTTC. Translation gives CASSLGTSETQYF.

The chain links TRBV7-2 to TRBJ1-5; D gene unclear. V shed 1 base and J shed 5 bases, with 6 bases lying between them. The CDR3 totals 13 residues. Germline CDR1 is SGHTA and CDR2 is FQGNSA. The CDR3 nucleotides are TGTGCCAGCAGCTTAGAGTTCTATCAGCCCCAGCATTTT. This codes for CASSLEFYQPQHF.

The chain couples TRBV7-2 to TRBJ1-1; D gene unclear. In germline, CDR1 is SGHTA, CDR2 FQGNSA. Trimming cost V 1 base and J 7 bases, with 13 bases left between them. The CDR3 has 14 residues. CDR3 nucleotide sequence: TGTGCCAGCAGCTTAGATGGTGGGCTAAATGAAGCTTTCTTT. Translated: CASSLDGGLNEAFF.

The chain is built from TRBV11-2 and TRBJ1-1, with D unclear. This CDR3 has 14 amino acids. CDR1 and CDR2 from the germline V gene are SGHAT and FQNNGV. Deletions cut 2 bases from V and 0 bases from J, with 7 bases between. The CDR3 protein is CASSLTNMNTEAFF. The CDR3 region has the DNA TGTGCCAGCAGCTTAACAAATATGAACACTGAAGCTTTCTTT.

This clonotype was recorded at least ten times. V and J are TRBV7-2 and TRBJ1-2; TRBD1 is a possible D gene (5 bases). The CDR3 covers 15 residues. The V and J ends lost 4 bases and 8 bases respectively, with 20 bases between them. Germline lookup yields CDR1 SGHTA and CDR2 FQGNSA. CDR3: CASSSSPSGEWGYTF. The CDR3 DNA is TGTGCCAGCAGCTCCTCCCCGTCGGGGGAGTGGGGCTACACCTTC.

The V and J genes are TRBV19 and TRBJ1-2; D call uncertain. CDR1 and CDR2 from the germline V gene are LNHDA and SQIVND (reference sequence). CDR3 length equals 12 residues. The V gene lost 5 bases and the J gene lost 8 bases, with 12 bases spanning the gap. The CDR3 reads CASSLLPGGYTF. CDR3 nucleotides: TGTGCCAGTAGTCTGCTGCCTGGAGGCTACACCTTC.

This clonotype turned up a few times. The chain uses TRBV27 and TRBJ2-7, with TRBD2 matching over 11 bases. Germline values: CDR1 MNHEY, CDR2 SMNVEV (reference sequence). CDR3 size: 17 residues. V lost 4 bases, J lost 1 base, and 9 bases stayed unmatched. The CDR3 reads CASSWRRVAGGSYEQYF. The CDR3 DNA is TGTGCCAGCAGTTGGCGCAGAGTAGCGGGGGGGTCCTACGAGCAGTACTTC.

The rearrangement uses TRBV4-1 and TRBJ2-5, with 10 bases identical to TRBD2. The ends lost 3 bases at V and 8 bases at J; junction bases unmatched: 12. Germline loops: CDR1 MGHRA, CDR2 YSYEKL. This CDR3 spans 16 amino acids. The CDR3 nucleotides read TGCGCCAGCAGCCAGGAACTAGCGGGGAACCCTGCTACCCAGTACTTC. Protein: CASSQELAGNPATQYF.

The chain uses TRBV28 and TRBJ1-5; D uncertain. Trimming stripped 7 bases from V and 0 bases from J, with 13 bases between. The CDR3 has 15 amino acids. Germline values: CDR1 MDHEN, CDR2 SYDVKM. The CDR3: CASTPGGFSNQPQHF. In nucleotides, the CDR3 is TGTGCCAGCACCCCGGGAGGTTTTAGCAATCAGCCCCAGCATTTT.

In this sample, this clonotype turned up a few times. This chain uses TRBV7-9 with TRBJ2-2; D unresolved. CDR1 is SEHNR and CDR2 is FQNEAQ in the germline V gene (reference sequence). The V gene lost 5 bases and the J gene lost 0 bases, with 16 bases spanning the gap. The CDR3 sequence is 17 residues long. The chain's CDR3 is CASSPPPGGPNTGELFF. The DNA for the CDR3 is TGTGCCAGCAGCCCTCCCCCGGGCGGACCGAACACCGGGGAGCTGTTTTTT.

The chain is built from TRBV19 and TRBJ1-2; D is possibly TRBD1 (5 bases). The CDR3 length is 13 residues. V was clipped by 5 bases and J by 7 bases, with 14 bases between them. Germline CDR1 reads LNHDA; CDR2 reads SQIVND (reference sequence). In DNA form, the CDR3 reads TGTGCCAGTAGTCCCGAGGGGTTCGTTGGCTACACCTTC. Translating it yields CASSPEGFVGYTF.

This clonotype was seen at least ten times. V usage is TRBV4-1 and J usage is TRBJ1-1; no definite D call. The length of the CDR3 is 12 residues. Germline loops: CDR1 MGHRA, CDR2 YSYEKL. Trimming stripped 1 base from V and 7 bases from J, with 7 bases between. CDR3 in amino acids: CASSQGTLEAFF. The CDR3 DNA is TGCGCCAGCAGCCAAGGTACCCTTGAAGCTTTCTTT.

This clonotype was seen only a few times. The rearrangement uses TRBV6-1 and TRBJ1-5; no definite D call. Germline V gives CDR1 MNHNS, CDR2 SASEGT. Trimming took off 3 bases at V and 7 bases at J, with 4 bases between the two ends. The CDR3 runs 11 residues. DNA for the CDR3: TGTGCCAGCAGTGAGGCCCAGCCCCAGCATTTT. Translating it yields CASSEAQPQHF.

The chain combines TRBV7-2 with TRBJ2-3; TRBD2 is a possible D gene (6 bases). The V end was cut by 6 bases, the J end by 2 bases, with 12 bases between. The CDR3 runs 14 residues. From germline, CDR1 is SGHTA and CDR2 FQGNSA. The CDR3 loop is CASRDRRATDTQYF. CDR3 sequence (DNA): TGTGCCAGCAGGGACCGGAGGGCCACAGATACGCAGTATTTT.

This clonotype has only a few counts. The chain has TRBV10-3 and TRBJ1-2; weak D call: TRBD1 (5 bases). V shed 9 bases and J shed 10 bases, with 21 bases lying between them. Germline-derived CDR1 and CDR2 are ENHRY and SYGVKD. The CDR3 is 13 amino acids. The CDR3 region has the DNA TGTGCCATGGATTCCGGGACGGGACTCGCCTACACCTTC. Amino acid sequence: CAMDSGTGLAYTF.